Listed below are T cell receptor beta chains from one sample, sequenced in a study of CD8 T cells in ankylosing spondylitis. TCRdb itself ran the 5' RACE reads through MiXCR, one entry per CDR3 protein. Among 300,000 to 350,000 distinct CDR3 sequences listed, roughly 14% were seen once. The sample consisted of blood, either unsorted or a sorted T cell fraction (not recorded which). The receptors stem from a male donor with ankylosing spondylitis or in good health (not recorded which). Both conserved end residues are part of each CDR3. A D gene is named only where the DNA matches it firmly. Only part of the rows carry a size: once, few, many, or a class if the clone is expanded.

TRBJ1-6	TRBV28	-	once	CASSTINSPLHF	TGTGCCAGCAGCACAATCAATTCACCCCTCCACTTT
TRBJ2-7	TRBV2	TRBD2	-	CAGGLAGSAEQYF	TGTGCCGGGGGACTAGCGGGATCGGCGGAGCAGTACTTC
TRBJ2-7	TRBV12-3/TRBV12-4	-	-	CASSVDAYEQYF	TGTGCCAGCAGCGTCGACGCGTACGAGCAGTACTTC
TRBJ2-7	TRBV7-2	-	few	CASSQLYEQYF	TGTGCCAGCAGCCAGCTGTACGAGCAGTACTTC
TRBJ2-7	TRBV11-2	-	few	CASSPLKGLYEQYF	TGTGCCAGCAGCCCCTTGAAAGGGCTCTACGAGCAGTACTTC
TRBJ2-5	TRBV29-1	TRBD2	few	CSVDSGGAQTQYF	TGCAGCGTTGACTCGGGGGGGGCGCAGACCCAGTACTTC
TRBJ2-7	TRBV20-1	TRBD2	-	CSARGLAGDSYEQYF	TGCAGTGCTAGGGGACTAGCGGGAGACTCCTACGAGCAGTACTTC
TRBJ2-7	TRBV6-1	TRBD2	few	CASSEGLAVEQYF	TGTGCCAGCAGTGAGGGACTAGCGGTTGAGCAGTACTTC
TRBJ2-2	TRBV19	-	once	CASSINRATGELFF	TGTGCCAGTAGTATCAATCGGGCCACCGGGGAGCTGTTTTTT
TRBJ1-1	TRBV5-4	TRBD1	-	CASSVRQGGTEAFF	TGTGCCAGCAGCGTACGACAGGGGGGCACTGAAGCTTTCTTT
TRBJ2-7	TRBV25-1	TRBD2	-	CASSRGTSASYEQYF	TGTGCCAGCAGTCGAGGGACTAGCGCCTCCTACGAGCAGTACTTC
TRBJ2-3	TRBV20-1	-	-	CSASRGADTQYF	TGCAGTGCTAGTCGAGGGGCAGATACGCAGTATTTT
TRBJ2-1	TRBV11-2	TRBD2	many	CASSGRTRFYNEQFF	TGTGCCAGCAGCGGCCGGACTAGGTTCTACAATGAGCAGTTCTTC
TRBJ1-5	TRBV2	-	few	CASSYPGNNQPQHF	TGTGCCAGCAGCTACCCGGGGAACAATCAGCCCCAGCATTTT
TRBJ2-3	TRBV7-9	TRBD1	few	CASSLGRGGGITDTQYF	TGTGCCAGCAGCTTGGGGCGAGGGGGCGGAATCACAGATACGCAGTATTTT
TRBJ2-7	TRBV20-1	-	few	CSANGPGLSSYEQYF	TGCAGTGCTAATGGTCCGGGTTTAAGCTCCTACGAGCAGTACTTC
TRBJ2-7	TRBV19	TRBD2	-	CASSIGPSGDSYEQYF	TGTGCCAGTAGTATAGGCCCCAGCGGGGACTCCTACGAGCAGTACTTC
TRBJ2-7	TRBV11-2	-	-	CASSLEGSWDTIRSYEQYF	TGTGCCAGCAGCTTAGAGGGGTCGTGGGACACCATTCGCTCCTACGAGCAGTACTTC
TRBJ2-5	TRBV10-3	-	few	CAIKGEETQYF	TGTGCCATCAAGGGGGAGGAGACCCAGTACTTC
TRBJ1-5	TRBV27	-	-	CASSALGQPQHF	TGTGCCAGCAGTGCCTTGGGACAGCCCCAGCATTTT
TRBJ2-1	TRBV7-7	TRBD2	many	CASSLLAGEGNEQFF	TGTGCCAGCAGCCTTCTAGCGGGGGAAGGCAATGAGCAGTTCTTC
TRBJ1-2	TRBV10-3	-	many	CAISESRENYGYTF	TGTGCCATCAGTGAGTCCCGGGAGAACTATGGCTACACCTTC
TRBJ2-5	TRBV5-1	-	few	CASSLVPSWEETQYF	TGCGCCAGCAGCTTGGTTCCTAGTTGGGAAGAGACCCAGTACTTC
TRBJ1-5	TRBV20-1	-	many	CSASLGGEYSNQPQHF	TGCAGTGCCAGCCTAGGGGGGGAGTATAGCAATCAGCCCCAGCATTTT
TRBJ2-1	TRBV19	TRBD2	few	CASGRASLNEQFF	TGTGCCAGCGGGAGGGCCAGTTTAAATGAGCAGTTCTTC
TRBJ2-6	TRBV12-3/TRBV12-4	TRBD1	-	CASSPGTGSSGANVLTF	TGTGCCAGCAGTCCCGGGACAGGAAGCTCTGGGGCCAACGTCCTGACTTTC
TRBJ2-2	TRBV5-1	TRBD2	-	CASSSTSGSWTGELFF	TGCGCCAGCAGCTCAACTAGCGGGAGTTGGACCGGGGAGCTGTTTTTT
TRBJ2-7	TRBV4-1	-	few	CASTLYRVSNPNEQYF	TGCGCCAGCACCTTGTACCGGGTCTCCAACCCGAACGAGCAGTACTTC
TRBJ2-5	TRBV3-1	TRBD1	-	CASSQDGTGGKTQYF	TGTGCCAGCAGCCAAGACGGGACAGGGGGAAAGACCCAGTACTTC
TRBJ2-2	TRBV10-3	TRBD2	-	CAITSGGRGYGELFF	TGTGCCATCACCTCTGGCGGGAGAGGGTACGGGGAGCTGTTTTTT
TRBJ1-4	TRBV7-9	TRBD1	many	CASSSGTGAEKLFF	TGTGCCAGCAGCTCCGGGACAGGCGCAGAAAAACTGTTTTTT
TRBJ2-7	TRBV5-6	-	-	CASSWGKGPYEQYF	TGTGCCAGCAGCTGGGGGAAGGGCCCCTACGAGCAGTACTTC
TRBJ2-4	TRBV6-5	TRBD1	many	CASSYRDRGNIQYF	TGTGCCAGCAGTTACCGGGACAGGGGTAACATTCAGTACTTC
TRBJ1-1	TRBV7-8	-	few	CASSLEPGAEAFF	TGTGCCAGCAGCTTAGAACCCGGGGCTGAAGCTTTCTTT
TRBJ1-1	TRBV6-5	-	many	CASSYVRGGENTEAFF	TGTGCCAGCAGTTATGTCCGGGGGGGGGAGAACACTGAAGCTTTCTTT
TRBJ2-1	TRBV7-9	TRBD2	few	CARSGGPDNEQFF	TGTGCTAGGTCGGGAGGGCCAGACAATGAGCAGTTCTTC
TRBJ1-5	TRBV28	-	-	CASSPLRGLDQPQHF	TGTGCCAGCAGTCCCCTCCGGGGGCTCGATCAGCCCCAGCATTTT
TRBJ1-6	TRBV7-8	-	-	CASSPTPDHSPLHF	TGTGCCAGCAGCCCAACCCCAGACCATTCACCCCTCCACTTT
TRBJ2-5	TRBV20-1	TRBD2	-	CSAPGGLAGALQETQYF	TGCAGTGCCCCGGGGGGACTAGCGGGGGCCTTACAAGAGACCCAGTACTTC
TRBJ2-1	TRBV20-1	-	-	CSASLASSYNEQFF	TGCAGTGCTAGTCTAGCAAGCTCCTACAATGAGCAGTTCTTC
TRBJ1-6	TRBV3-1	-	few	CASSFGSPLHF	TGTGCCAGCAGCTTTGGGTCACCCCTCCACTTT
TRBJ1-2	TRBV5-1	TRBD1	-	CASSVQGDGNYGYTF	TGCGCCAGCAGCGTACAGGGGGATGGAAACTATGGCTACACCTTC
TRBJ1-5	TRBV28	TRBD1	few	CASSRQGALGNQPQHF	TGTGCCAGCAGTAGACAGGGGGCGCTTGGTAATCAGCCCCAGCATTTT
TRBJ2-3	TRBV9	TRBD2	few	CASSVARSGGPDTQYF	TGTGCCAGCAGCGTAGCTCGTAGCGGGGGACCAGATACGCAGTATTTT
TRBJ2-7	TRBV29-1	TRBD1	-	CSVDKWGQGNEQYF	TGCAGCGTTGATAAATGGGGACAGGGCAACGAGCAGTACTTC